The 4 T cell receptor beta chains given below trace back to one sample, sequenced in a study of technical replicates of blood from a handful of donors. Profiled with immunoSEQ multiplex PCR; TCRdb holds only in-frame clones, not every one. This sample carries around 80,000 clones, approximately 94% of them seen once, and the ten largest clones take about 0.4%. Sequenced sample: T cells isolated from PBMCs. The origin of the receptors is a human donor in good health.

This clone came up once. The chain recombines TRBV7-3 with TRBJ2-1, with TRBD2 matching 9 bases. Trimming cost V 2 bases and J 0 bases; bases outside gene matches: 2. In germline, CDR1 is SGHTA, CDR2 FQGTGA. The CDR3 sequence is 16 residues long. CDR3 sequence: CASSLYSGSSYNEQFF. The CDR3 nucleotides are TGTGCCAGCAGCTTATATAGCGGGAGCTCCTACAATGAGCAGTTCTTC.

The rearrangement uses TRBV14 and TRBJ1-1; D gene uncertain. Trimming removed 6 bases from V and 4 bases from J, with 12 bases in between. The length of the CDR3 is 13 residues. Germline V gene lookup returns CDR1 SGHDN and CDR2 FVKESK. The CDR3 DNA follows: TGTGCCAGCAGAATTCTAAGAGGCACTGAAGCTTTCTTT. It is translated as CASRILRGTEAFF.

The chain uses TRBV5-1 and TRBJ1-1; D unclear. V was trimmed by 4 bases and J by 3 bases, leaving 13 bases between them. This CDR3 has 14 amino acids. Germline V gene data show CDR1 as SGHRS and CDR2 as YFSETQ. CDR3 sequence: CASSLGGWDTEAFF. CDR3 in DNA: TGCGCCAGCAGCCTAGGAGGGTGGGACACTGAAGCTTTCTTT. Full variable domain (remainder filled in from reference TRBV5-1 and TRBJ1-1): KAGVTQTPRYLIKTRGQQVTLSCSPISGHRSVSWYQQTPGQGLQFLFEYFSETQRNKGNFPGRFSGRQFSNSRSEMNVSTLELGDSALYLCASSLGGWDTEAFFGQGTRLTVV.

The chain employs TRBV14 and TRBJ1-2, with D possibly matching TRBD1 (5 bases). This CDR3 has 16 amino acids. Germline V gene data show CDR1 as SGHDN and CDR2 as FVKESK. Between the trimmed V and J ends, which lost 0 bases and 5 bases, there was a span of 16 bases. The chain's CDR3 is CASSQDWREGMYGYTF. The CDR3 DNA sequence: TGTGCCAGCAGCCAAGATTGGCGGGAGGGGATGTATGGCTACACCTTC.